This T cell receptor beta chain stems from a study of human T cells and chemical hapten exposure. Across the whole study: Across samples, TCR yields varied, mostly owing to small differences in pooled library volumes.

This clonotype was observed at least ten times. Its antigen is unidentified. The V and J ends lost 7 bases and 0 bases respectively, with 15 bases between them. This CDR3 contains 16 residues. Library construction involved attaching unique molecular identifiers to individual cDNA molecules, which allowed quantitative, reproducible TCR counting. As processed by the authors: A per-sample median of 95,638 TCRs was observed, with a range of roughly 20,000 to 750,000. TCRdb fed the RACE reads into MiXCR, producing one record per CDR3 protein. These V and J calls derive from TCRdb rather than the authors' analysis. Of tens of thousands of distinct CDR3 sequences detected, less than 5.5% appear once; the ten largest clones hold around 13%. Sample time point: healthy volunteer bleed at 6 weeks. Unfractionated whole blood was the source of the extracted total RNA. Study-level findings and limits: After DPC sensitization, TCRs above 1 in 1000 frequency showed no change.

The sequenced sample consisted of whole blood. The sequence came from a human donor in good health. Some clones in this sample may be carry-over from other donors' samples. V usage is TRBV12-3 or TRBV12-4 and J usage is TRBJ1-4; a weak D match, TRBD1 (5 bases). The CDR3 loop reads CASKRRGAATNEKLFF. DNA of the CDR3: TGTGCCAGCAAAAGGAGAGGGGCGGCAACTAATGAAAAACTGTTTTTT.